This T cell receptor beta chain was recovered during a study of CD8+ T cells in alopecia areata. At the level of the study: Oral tofacitinib (5 to 10 mg twice daily) was administered to treated patients.

Regarding treatment: oral pan-JAK inhibitor, 5-10 mg twice daily. Extracted RNA was reverse transcribed into cDNA, the sequencing template. This table comes from immunoSEQ multiplex PCR, and its TCRdb copy is limited to in-frame clones, with some not included. The table has 150,000 to 250,000 clones, 45% to 75% seen once. The V gene lost 5 bases and the J gene lost 5 bases, with 3 bases spanning the gap. Germline CDR1 and CDR2: MGHDK and SYGVNS. This CDR3 has 10 amino acids. The chain has TRBV25-1 and TRBJ2-5; unclear D gene. Sequencing used CD4+ T cells sorted from blood, obtained at week 4, from a patient treated with tofacitinib. The origin of this receptor is a human donor with alopecia areata. The CDR3 here is CASSYETQYF. CDR3 bases: TGTGCCAGCAGTTATGAGACCCAGTACTTC.